The entry below gives a single T cell receptor (beta chain) sequence along with its context. Its specificity is unknown. The data are from a study of metastatic and nonmetastatic thyroid tumors. Study-wide results and caveats: Across blood and tumor, TCR beta diversity in malignant thyroid tumors was reportedly significantly higher than in benign nodules.

How the authors handled the data: Variation in CDR3 across clinicopathological groups served as the basis for constructing a distant-metastasis classifier in papillary thyroid cancer. TCRdb reanalyzed the PCR reads via MiXCR. The V and J calls here are based on TCRdb, not the publication. The sample includes 20,000 to 25,000 clones, roughly 20% of them seen just once. Thyroid surgery had not been preceded by any treatment in any patient. There are 12 residues in the CDR3. Trimming took off 1 base at V and 10 bases at J, with 8 bases between the two ends. Germline lookup yields CDR1 SGHNT and CDR2 YENEEA.

This sequence joins TRBV11-3 and TRBJ2-1; D call uncertain. Sequencing was done on a sample of adjacent normal tissue. This receptor was obtained from a female donor with papillary thyroid cancer or a benign thyroid nodule (not recorded which). Some clones in this sample may be carry-over from other donors' samples. CDR3 region: CASSLGSWEQFF. The CDR3 DNA is TGTGCCAGCAGCTTAGGCAGTTGGGAGCAGTTCTTC.